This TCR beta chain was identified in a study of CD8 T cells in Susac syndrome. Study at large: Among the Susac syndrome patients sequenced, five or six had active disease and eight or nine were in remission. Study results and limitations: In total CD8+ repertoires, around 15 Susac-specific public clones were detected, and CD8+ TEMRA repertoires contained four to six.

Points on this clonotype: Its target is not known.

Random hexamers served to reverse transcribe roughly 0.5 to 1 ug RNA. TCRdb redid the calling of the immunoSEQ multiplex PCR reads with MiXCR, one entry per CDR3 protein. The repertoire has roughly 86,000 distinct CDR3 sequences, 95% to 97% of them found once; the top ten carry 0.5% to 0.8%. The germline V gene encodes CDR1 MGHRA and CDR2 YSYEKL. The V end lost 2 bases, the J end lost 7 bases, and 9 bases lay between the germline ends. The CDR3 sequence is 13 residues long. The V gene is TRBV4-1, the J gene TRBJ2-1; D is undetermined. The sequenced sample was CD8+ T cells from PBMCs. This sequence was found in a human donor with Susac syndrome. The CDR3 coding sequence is TGCGCCAGCAGCCAACCCCCACGGAATGAGCAGTTCTTC. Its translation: CASSQPPRNEQFF.